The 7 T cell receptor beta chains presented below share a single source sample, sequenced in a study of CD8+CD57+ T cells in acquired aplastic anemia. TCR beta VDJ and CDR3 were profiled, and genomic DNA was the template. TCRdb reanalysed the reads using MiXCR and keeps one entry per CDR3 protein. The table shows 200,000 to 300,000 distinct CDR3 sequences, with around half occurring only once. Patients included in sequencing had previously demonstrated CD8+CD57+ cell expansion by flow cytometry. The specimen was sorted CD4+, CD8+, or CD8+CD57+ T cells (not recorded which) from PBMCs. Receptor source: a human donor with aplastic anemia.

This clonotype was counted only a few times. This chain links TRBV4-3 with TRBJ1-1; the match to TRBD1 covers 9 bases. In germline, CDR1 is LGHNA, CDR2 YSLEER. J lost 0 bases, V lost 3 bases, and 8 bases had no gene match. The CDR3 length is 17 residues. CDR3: CASSHLTGGILNTEAFF. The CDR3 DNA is TGCGCCAGCAGCCACCTCACAGGGGGCATTTTGAACACTGAAGCTTTCTTT.

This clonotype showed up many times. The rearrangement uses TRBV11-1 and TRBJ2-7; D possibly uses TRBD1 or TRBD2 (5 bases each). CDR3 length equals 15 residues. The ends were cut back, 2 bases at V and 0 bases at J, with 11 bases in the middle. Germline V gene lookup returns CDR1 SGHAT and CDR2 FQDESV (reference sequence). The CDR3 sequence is CASSLRDASSYEQYF. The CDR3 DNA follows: TGTGCCAGCAGCTTACGGGACGCGAGCTCCTACGAGCAGTACTTC.

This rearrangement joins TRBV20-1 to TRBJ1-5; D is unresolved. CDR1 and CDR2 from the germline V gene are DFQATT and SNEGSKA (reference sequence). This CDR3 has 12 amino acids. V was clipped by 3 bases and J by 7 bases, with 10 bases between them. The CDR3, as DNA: TGCAGTGCTAGCTTAGGTACACAGCCCCAGCATTTT. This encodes CSASLGTQPQHF.

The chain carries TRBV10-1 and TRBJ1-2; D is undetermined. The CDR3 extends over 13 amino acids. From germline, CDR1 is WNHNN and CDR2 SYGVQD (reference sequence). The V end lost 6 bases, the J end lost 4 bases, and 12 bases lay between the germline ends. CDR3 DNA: TGCGCCAGCAGCGCGGGAGAAGCCTATGGCTACACCTTC. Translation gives CASSAGEAYGYTF.

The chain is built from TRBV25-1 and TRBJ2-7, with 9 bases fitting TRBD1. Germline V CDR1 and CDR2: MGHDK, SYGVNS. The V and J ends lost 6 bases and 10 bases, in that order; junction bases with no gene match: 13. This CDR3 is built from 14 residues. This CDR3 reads CASSSTGTGPSQYF. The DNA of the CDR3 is TGTGCCAGCAGCTCAACCGGGACAGGGCCCTCTCAGTACTTC.

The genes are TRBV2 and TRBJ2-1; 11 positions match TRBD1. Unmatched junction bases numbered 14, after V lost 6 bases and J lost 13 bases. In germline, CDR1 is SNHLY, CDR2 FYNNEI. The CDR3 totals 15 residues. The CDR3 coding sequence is TGTGCCAGCAGCTACACCGGGACAGGGGGATTTAATCAGTTCTTC. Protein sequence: CASSYTGTGGFNQFF.

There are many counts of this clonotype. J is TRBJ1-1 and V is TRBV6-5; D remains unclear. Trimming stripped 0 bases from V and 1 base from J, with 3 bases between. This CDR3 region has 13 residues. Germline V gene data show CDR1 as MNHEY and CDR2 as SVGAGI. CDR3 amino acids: CASSYSRNTEAFF. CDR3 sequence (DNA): TGTGCCAGCAGTTACTCGAGGAACACTGAAGCTTTCTTT.